This T cell receptor (beta chain) was sequenced in a study of cytomegalovirus exposure and HLA in healthy donors. Primers for the PCR totalled 60 Vbeta and 13 Jbeta. TCRdb's copy holds only in-frame clones and misses some; the assay was immunoSEQ multiplex PCR. The sample contains 150,000 to 200,000 clones, over 75% of which appear only once. The V gene's germline CDR1 is SGHTA and CDR2 FQGTGA. CDR3 size: 12 residues. V gave up 1 base and J gave up 6 bases, with 6 bases separating them. Sequences were obtained from PBMCs. The chain couples TRBV7-3 to TRBJ1-2; D call uncertain. The sequence derives from a man younger than 35 in good health and CMV-seronegative. The CDR3 coding sequence is TGTGCCAGCAGCTTAAGAGTTGATGGCTACACCTTC. It yields the protein CASSLRVDGYTF.